These 6 T cell receptor beta chains share one sample of origin, sequenced in a study of T cell repertoires in cytomegalovirus infection. These receptors are not linked to any known antigen. TCRdb reprocessed the reads with MiXCR, giving one entry per CDR3 protein. This sample has approximately 110,000 distinct CDR3 sequences, with approximately 45% found just once. The sample in question was CD8+ T cells from cultured PBMCs, obtained from culture after CMV antigen stimulation. Receptor source: a human donor in good health (CMV status not recorded). Some clones in this sample may be carry-over from other donors' samples.

This clonotype has only one observation. The chain links TRBV19 to TRBJ1-1; 7 bases agree with TRBD1. Germline V gene lookup returns CDR1 LNHDA and CDR2 SQIVND (reference sequence). Trimming cost V 6 bases and J 2 bases; bases outside gene matches: 6. The CDR3 spans 14 residues. The CDR3 nucleotides read TGTGCCAGTAGGACCGGGACAGCCAACACTGAAGCTTTCTTT. Encoded protein: CASRTGTANTEAFF.

V gene TRBV7-9 combines with J gene TRBJ2-3; no clear D gene. The CDR3 is 13 amino acids. Trimming left V 6 bases short and J 11 bases short, with 18 bases between. Germline V gives CDR1 SEHNR, CDR2 FQNEAQ (reference sequence). CDR3 in DNA: TGTGCCAGCAGTGACATCCCCGCCCATGGGCAGTATTTT. It codes for CASSDIPAHGQYF.

This clonotype was detected only a few times. The chain recombines TRBV7-6 with TRBJ2-3; 7 bases line up with TRBD2. J lost 2 bases, V lost 0 bases, and 8 bases had no gene match. From germline, CDR1 is SGHVS and CDR2 FNYEAQ. The CDR3 has 17 amino acids. The CDR3 reads CASSLASGGRDTDTQYF. The CDR3 DNA sequence: TGTGCCAGCAGCTTAGCTTCCGGAGGGAGGGACACAGATACGCAGTATTTT.

The V call is TRBV28, the J call TRBJ2-3; the match to TRBD1 covers 8 bases. Unmatched junction bases numbered 11, after V lost 5 bases and J lost 4 bases. Germline CDR1 MDHEN, CDR2 SYDVKM. The length of the CDR3 is 16 residues. The CDR3 bases are TGTGCCAGCAGTAGATTTCCGGACAGGGAGGCAGATACGCAGTATTTT. This gives the protein CASSRFPDREADTQYF.

Remarks on this clonotype: A much bigger clone sits one base away, suggesting this may be a read error. This chain joins TRBV6-5 and TRBJ2-3; D uncertain. Germline V gene sequence: CDR1 MNHEY, CDR2 SVGAGI. The CDR3 consists of 14 residues. The CDR3 DNA sequence: TGTGTCAGCAGTTACCGGTTTAGCACAGATACGCAGTATTTT. Its protein is CVSSYRFSTDTQYF.

CDR3 nucleotides: TGTGCCAGCGGCACGACTAGCGGGGAAGAGACCCAGTACTTC. Its translation: CASGTTSGEETQYF. The chain employs TRBV6-5 and TRBJ2-5, with 11 bases aligning to TRBD2. Trimming took 8 bases from V and 3 from J; bases not matched to a gene: 5. This CDR3 has 14 amino acids. Germline lookup yields CDR1 MNHEY and CDR2 SVGAGI.